Each of the 25 T cell receptor beta chains below was sequenced from the same sample in a study of blood T cell repertoires in COVID-19. This table comes from immunoSEQ multiplex PCR, and its TCRdb copy is limited to in-frame clones, with some not included. The sample yields roughly 59,000 clones, 65% to 80% seen once. The sample was peripheral blood. The receptors here all came from a human donor in a cohort sampled during active COVID-19.

The chain couples TRBV5-4 to TRBJ1-4; 12 bases map to TRBD1. Germline V gene lookup returns CDR1 SGHNT and CDR2 YYREEE (reference sequence). This CDR3 region has 13 residues. The V segment lost 7 bases and the J segment 7 bases; nucleotides outside the gene matches: 2. The CDR3 loop is CASGGQGAEKLFF. Written as DNA, the CDR3 is TGTGCCAGCGGGGGACAGGGGGCTGAAAAACTGTTTTTT.

V and J are TRBV12-3 or TRBV12-4 and TRBJ1-4; D ambiguous. The ends were cut back, 5 bases at V and 6 bases at J, with 7 bases in the middle. The CDR3 has 12 residues. The CDR3 DNA reads TGTGCCAGCAGTCCGCGAGATGAAAAACTGTTTTTT. Its translation: CASSPRDEKLFF.

The chain is built from TRBV19 and TRBJ2-1, with D tentatively TRBD2 (5 bases). The CDR3 has 12 amino acids. Germline V gene sequence: CDR1 LNHDA, CDR2 SQIVND (reference sequence). Trimming took off 0 bases at V and 9 bases at J, with 6 bases between the two ends. CDR3 in amino acids: CASSIDRGEQFF. CDR3 nucleotide sequence: TGTGCCAGTAGTATAGATCGGGGTGAGCAGTTCTTC.

The chain employs TRBV6-2 or TRBV6-3 and TRBJ2-3, with D perhaps TRBD2 (5 bases). CDR3 length equals 15 residues. V shed 2 bases and J shed 5 bases, with 14 bases lying between them. Germline-derived CDR1 and CDR2 are MNHEY and SVGEGT. The CDR3 region is CASSYGLDFLDTQYF. The CDR3 DNA follows: TGTGCCAGCAGTTACGGCCTGGACTTTTTAGATACGCAGTATTTT.

The J gene is TRBJ2-3, the V gene TRBV6-4; TRBD2 matches at 10 bases. The germline V gene has CDR1 MRHNA and CDR2 SNTAGT. The CDR3 is 17 amino acids. V shed 3 bases and J 10 bases; nucleotides not matched to a gene: 16. DNA of the CDR3: TGTGCCAGCAGTGAAAGAGGGCTAGCGGGAGAATATGTGGCGCAGTATTTT. Its protein product is CASSERGLAGEYVAQYF.

The V call is TRBV19, the J call TRBJ2-1, with 7 bases fitting TRBD2. Germline CDR1 and CDR2: LNHDA and SQIVND (reference sequence). CDR3 length: 15 residues. V was pared by 3 bases and J by 7 bases, with 9 bases of the junction left unmatched. The CDR3 here is CASSIYAGDVNEQFF. Here the CDR3 DNA reads TGTGCCAGTAGTATTTACGCGGGAGATGTAAATGAGCAGTTCTTC.

V gene TRBV2 combines with J gene TRBJ2-1; 12 bases map to TRBD2. The V segment lost 4 bases and the J segment 4 bases; nucleotides outside the gene matches: 2. CDR1 is SNHLY, CDR2 FYNNEI, per germline. The CDR3 runs 15 residues. CDR3 residues: CASSGGLAGYNEQFF. DNA of the CDR3: TGTGCCAGCAGTGGTGGACTAGCGGGGTACAATGAGCAGTTCTTC.

This sequence joins TRBV15 and TRBJ2-5; the D gene is possibly TRBD2 (6 bases). The V gene's germline CDR1 is LNHNV and CDR2 YYDKDF (reference sequence). V lost 1 base and J lost 5, with 11 bases in between. The CDR3 is made up of 14 amino acids. The CDR3 protein is CATSRGYAGETQYF. CDR3 bases: TGTGCCACCAGCAGAGGGTACGCGGGGGAGACCCAGTACTTC.

The rearrangement links TRBV27 to TRBJ2-1, with 9 bases matching TRBD1. Looked up from germline, CDR1 is MNHEY and CDR2 is SMNVEV (reference sequence). Trimming cost V 3 bases and J 8 bases; bases outside gene matches: 2. This CDR3 contains 13 residues. This CDR3 is CASSFTGGYEQFF. CDR3 DNA sequence: TGTGCCAGCAGTTTCACAGGGGGCTATGAGCAGTTCTTC.

J is TRBJ1-3 and V is TRBV2; 7 bases agree with TRBD1. The junction had 5 bases not matched to a gene; V was cut back by 3 bases and J by 0 bases. This CDR3 spans 16 amino acids. CDR1 and CDR2 (germline): SNHLY, FYNNEI. CDR3 sequence: CASSDSTGNSGNTIYF. In nucleotides, the CDR3 is TGTGCCAGCAGTGATTCGACAGGGAACTCTGGAAACACCATATATTTT.

Concerning this clone: The junction and the germline gene differ at one end; a read error may be behind it. CDR3 protein: CASSLGSSYDEQFF. CDR3 sequence (DNA): TGTGCCAGCAGCTTAGGATCTAGCTACGATGAGCAGTTCTTC. This chain joins TRBV7-9 and TRBJ2-1, with a tentative D call TRBD2 (5 bases). The CDR3 loop spans 14 amino acids. The germline CDR1 and CDR2 sequences are SEHNR and FQNEAQ (reference sequence).

The rearrangement joins TRBV30 to TRBJ1-4, with 9 bases identical to TRBD1. Germline values: CDR1 GTSNPN, CDR2 SVGIG (reference sequence). The CDR3 has 14 amino acids. V lost 4 bases and J lost 8; bases outside the gene matches: 8. The CDR3 DNA reads as TGTGCCTGGACTTCGACAGGGGGTGGCGAAAAACTGTTTTTT. It yields the protein CAWTSTGGGEKLFF. Combining the CDR3 with reference TRBV30 and TRBJ1-4 gives the whole variable domain SQTIHQWPATLVQPVGSPLSLECTVEGTSNPNLYWYRQAAGRGLQLLFYSVGIGQISSEVPQNLSASRPQDRQFILSSKKLLLSDSGFYLCAWTSTGGGEKLFFGSGTQLSVL.

V gene TRBV24-1 combines with J gene TRBJ2-2, with D maybe TRBD1 (5 bases). The CDR3 has 14 residues. From germline, CDR1 is KGHDR and CDR2 SFDVKD. The V and J ends lost 1 base and 5 bases respectively, with 7 bases between them. CDR3: CATSDFDRTGELFF. The CDR3 DNA reads TGTGCCACCAGTGATTTTGACAGAACCGGGGAGCTGTTTTTT.

This chain's CDR3 is CASSPGSPYEQYF. As DNA, the CDR3 is TGTGCCAGCAGCCCCGGGAGCCCCTACGAGCAGTACTTC. The chain combines TRBV13 with TRBJ2-7; possible D gene TRBD2, 6 bases. The germline gives CDR1 PRHDT, CDR2 FYEKMQ (reference sequence). Deletions cut 5 bases from V and 2 bases from J, with 10 bases between. This CDR3 comprises 13 residues. Using reference TRBV13 and TRBJ2-7 for the parts outside the CDR3, the full variable domain is AAGVIQSPRHLIKEKRETATLKCYPIPRHDTVYWYQQGPGQDPQFLISFYEKMQSDKGSIPDRFSAQQFSDYHSELNMSSLELGDSALYFCASSPGSPYEQYFGPGTRLTVT.

The CDR3 here is CASSPTPGGGEGANVLTF. In DNA, the CDR3 is TGTGCCAGCAGTCCCACGCCGGGAGGGGGGGAAGGGGCCAACGTCCTGACTTTC. The V call is TRBV6-6, the J call TRBJ2-6, with TRBD2 matching over 8 bases. V lost 5 bases to trimming and J lost 4 bases; unmatched junction nucleotides: 13. CDR3 length: 18 residues. CDR1 is MNHNY and CDR2 is SVGAGI in the germline V gene (reference sequence).

The chain is built from TRBV18 and TRBJ2-7, with D perhaps matching TRBD2 (5 bases). CDR1 and CDR2 (germline): KGHSH, LQKENI. Trimming stripped 5 bases from V and 6 bases from J, with 8 bases between. The length of the CDR3 is 11 residues. CDR3 loop: CASSTAGEQYF. DNA of the CDR3: TGTGCCAGCTCAACGGCGGGCGAGCAGTACTTC.

This chain connects TRBV4-1 to TRBJ2-2, with 8 bases aligning to TRBD1. Per the germline V gene, CDR1 is MGHRA and CDR2 is YSYEKL. This CDR3 region has 17 residues. V gave up 4 bases and J gave up 3 bases; unmatched junction bases: 10. DNA for the CDR3: TGCGCCAGCAGCCCACCTTCGTCAGGGGGCTACACCGGGGAGCTGTTTTTT. Translating gives CASSPPSSGGYTGELFF.

The rearrangement links TRBV5-6 to TRBJ2-3; D unclear. The CDR3 runs 12 residues. Trimming stripped 2 bases from V and 2 bases from J, with 3 bases between. Germline V lookup: CDR1 SGHDT, CDR2 YYEEEE. The CDR3 loop is CASSFYTDTQYF. The CDR3 region has the DNA TGTGCCAGCAGCTTCTACACAGATACGCAGTATTTT.

The CDR3: CASRSGLWGGYTF. The DNA for the CDR3 is TGTGCCAGCAGATCCGGACTCTGGGGTGGCTACACCTTC. The V and J genes are TRBV6-5 and TRBJ1-2; unclear D gene. V was trimmed by 6 bases and J by 7 bases, leaving 15 bases between them. CDR1 and CDR2 (germline): MNHEY, SVGAGI. CDR3 length: 13 amino acids.

V and J are TRBV7-2 and TRBJ2-7, with 8 positions matching TRBD2. Germline V gene lookup returns CDR1 SGHTA and CDR2 FQGNSA. The CDR3 runs 14 residues. V shed 0 bases and J 4 bases; nucleotides not matched to a gene: 2. For the CDR3, the DNA is TGTGCCAGCAGCTTAGCTAGCGGGAAATACGAGCAGTACTTC. Translation: CASSLASGKYEQYF.

This rearrangement joins TRBV9 to TRBJ2-4, with 12 bases identical to TRBD2. Losses at the gene ends were 4 bases for V and 6 bases for J; bases not matched to a gene: 8. Germline V gene sequence: CDR1 SGDLS, CDR2 YYNGEE. This CDR3 is built from 16 residues. In DNA form, the CDR3 reads TGTGCCAGCAGCCTAGGACTAGCGGGAATGGTAAACATTCAGTACTTC. Protein product: CASSLGLAGMVNIQYF.

J is TRBJ2-6 and V is TRBV19; a possible D gene is TRBD1 (5 bases). Per the germline V gene, CDR1 is LNHDA and CDR2 is SQIVND (reference sequence). Trimming took 6 bases from V and 0 from J, leaving 9 bases between them. CDR3 length: 15 amino acids. CDR3 sequence reads: CASSRQYSGANVLTF. In nucleotides, the CDR3 is TGTGCCAGTAGCCGACAGTACTCTGGGGCCAACGTCCTGACTTTC.

The CDR3 spells CASSQIGTSGRAGATGELFF. The CDR3 DNA is TGCGCCAGCAGCCAAATAGGGACTAGCGGGAGGGCCGGGGCGACCGGGGAGCTGTTTTTT. The rearrangement links TRBV4-3 to TRBJ2-2; 16 nucleotides match TRBD2. The junction had 11 bases not matched to a gene; V was cut back by 2 bases and J by 5 bases. In germline, CDR1 is LGHNA, CDR2 YSLEER. CDR3 length equals 20 residues.

Comments on this clone: The same CDR3 is also encoded by other DNA sequences in this sample. V gene TRBV29-1 combines with J gene TRBJ1-2, with TRBD1 as a possible D gene (6 bases). V shed 0 bases and J shed 8 bases, with 10 bases lying between them. Germline V gives CDR1 SQVTM, CDR2 ANQGSEA. CDR3 size: 12 residues. CDR3 sequence (DNA): TGCAGCGTTGAAGAGGGGGCCGGAGGCTACACCTTC. This encodes CSVEEGAGGYTF.

The chain is built from TRBV3-1 (or the pseudogene TRBV3-2) and TRBJ1-5, with unresolved D. Trimming cost V 4 bases and J 3 bases, with 16 bases left between them. This CDR3 is built from 16 residues. Germline CDR1 is LGHDT and CDR2 is YNNKEL (reference sequence). CDR3 amino acids: CASSPKLAVPNQPQHF. The CDR3 DNA reads as TGTGCCAGCAGCCCCAAGTTGGCAGTTCCCAATCAGCCCCAGCATTTT.